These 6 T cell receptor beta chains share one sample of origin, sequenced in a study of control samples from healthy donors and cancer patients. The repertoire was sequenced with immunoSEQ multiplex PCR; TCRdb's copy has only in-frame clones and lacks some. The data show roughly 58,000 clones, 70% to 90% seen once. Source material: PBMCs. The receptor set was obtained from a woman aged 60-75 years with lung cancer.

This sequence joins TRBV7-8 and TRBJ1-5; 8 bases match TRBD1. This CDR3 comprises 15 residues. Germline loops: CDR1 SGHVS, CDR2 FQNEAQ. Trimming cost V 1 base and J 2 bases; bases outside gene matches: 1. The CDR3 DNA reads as TGTGCCAGCAGCTTAGTGACAGGGGGCAATCAGCCCCAGCATTTT. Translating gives CASSLVTGGNQPQHF.

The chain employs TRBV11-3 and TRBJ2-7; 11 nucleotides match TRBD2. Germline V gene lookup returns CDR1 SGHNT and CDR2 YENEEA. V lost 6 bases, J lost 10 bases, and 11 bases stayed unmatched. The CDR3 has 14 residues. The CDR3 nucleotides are TGTGCCAGCAGTCCTACTAGCGGGAGCCCCTCTCAGTACTTC. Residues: CASSPTSGSPSQYF.

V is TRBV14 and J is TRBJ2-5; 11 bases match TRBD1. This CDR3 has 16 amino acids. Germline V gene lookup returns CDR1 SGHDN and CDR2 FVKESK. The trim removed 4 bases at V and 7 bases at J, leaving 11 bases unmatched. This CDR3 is CASSLGQGVLGGTQYF. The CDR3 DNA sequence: TGTGCCAGCAGCCTGGGACAGGGGGTCCTTGGGGGGACCCAGTACTTC.

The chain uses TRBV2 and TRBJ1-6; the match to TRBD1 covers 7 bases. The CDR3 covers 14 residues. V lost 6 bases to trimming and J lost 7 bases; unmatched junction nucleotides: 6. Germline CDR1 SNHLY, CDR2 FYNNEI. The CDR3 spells CASSADRVNSPLHF. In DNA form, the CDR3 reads TGTGCCAGCAGCGCTGACAGGGTCAATTCACCCCTCCACTTT.

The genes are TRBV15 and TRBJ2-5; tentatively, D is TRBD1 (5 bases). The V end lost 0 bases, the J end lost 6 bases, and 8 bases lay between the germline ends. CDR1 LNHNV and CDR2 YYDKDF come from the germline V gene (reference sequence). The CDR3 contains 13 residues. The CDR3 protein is CATSRELGQTQYF. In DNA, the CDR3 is TGTGCCACCAGCAGAGAGTTGGGGCAGACCCAGTACTTC. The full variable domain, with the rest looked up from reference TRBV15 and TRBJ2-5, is DAMVIQNPRYQVTQFGKPVTLSCSQTLNHNVMYWYQQKSSQAPKLLFHYYDKDFNNEADTPDNFQSRRPNTSFCFLDIRSPGLGDTAMYLCATSRELGQTQYFGPGTRLLVL.

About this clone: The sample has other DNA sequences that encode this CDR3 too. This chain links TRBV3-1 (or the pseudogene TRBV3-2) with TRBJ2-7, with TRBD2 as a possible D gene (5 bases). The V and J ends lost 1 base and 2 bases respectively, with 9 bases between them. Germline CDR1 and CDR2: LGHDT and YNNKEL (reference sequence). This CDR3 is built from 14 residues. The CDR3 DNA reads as TGTGCCAGCAGCCAAGGGACTCTTACCTACGAGCAGTACTTC. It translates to CASSQGTLTYEQYF.